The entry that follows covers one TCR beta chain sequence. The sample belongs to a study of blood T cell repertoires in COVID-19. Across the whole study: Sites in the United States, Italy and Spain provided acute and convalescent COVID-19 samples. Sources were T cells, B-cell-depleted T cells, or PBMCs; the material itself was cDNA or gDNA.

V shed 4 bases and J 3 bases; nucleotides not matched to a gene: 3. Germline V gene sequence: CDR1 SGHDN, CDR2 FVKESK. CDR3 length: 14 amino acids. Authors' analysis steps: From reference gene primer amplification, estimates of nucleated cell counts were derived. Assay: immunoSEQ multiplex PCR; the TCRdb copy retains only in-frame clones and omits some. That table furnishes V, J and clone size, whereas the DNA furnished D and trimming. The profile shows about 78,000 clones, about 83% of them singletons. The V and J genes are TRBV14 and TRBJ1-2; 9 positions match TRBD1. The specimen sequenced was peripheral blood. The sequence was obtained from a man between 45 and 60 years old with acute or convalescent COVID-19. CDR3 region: CASSPRDRDYGYTF. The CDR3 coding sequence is TGTGCCAGCAGCCCCCGGGACAGGGACTATGGCTACACCTTC.